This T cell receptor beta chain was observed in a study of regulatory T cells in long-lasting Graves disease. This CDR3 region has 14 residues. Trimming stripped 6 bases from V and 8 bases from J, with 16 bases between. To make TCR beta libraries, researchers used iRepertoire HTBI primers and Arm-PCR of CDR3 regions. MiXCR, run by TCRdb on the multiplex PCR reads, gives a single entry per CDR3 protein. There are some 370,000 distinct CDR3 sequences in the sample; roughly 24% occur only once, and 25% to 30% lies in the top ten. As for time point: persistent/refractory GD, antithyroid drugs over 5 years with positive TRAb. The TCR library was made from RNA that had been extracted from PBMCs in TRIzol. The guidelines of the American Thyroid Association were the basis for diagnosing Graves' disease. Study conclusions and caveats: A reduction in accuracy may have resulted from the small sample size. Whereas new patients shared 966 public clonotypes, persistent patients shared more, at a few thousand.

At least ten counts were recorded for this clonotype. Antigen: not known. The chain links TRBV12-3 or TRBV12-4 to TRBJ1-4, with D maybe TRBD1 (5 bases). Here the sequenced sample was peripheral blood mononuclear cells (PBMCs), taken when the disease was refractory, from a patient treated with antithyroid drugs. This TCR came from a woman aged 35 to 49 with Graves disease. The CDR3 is CASRVGGAGEKLFF. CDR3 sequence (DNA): TGTGCCAGCAGAGTGGGAGGGGCTGGGGAAAAACTGTTTTTT.